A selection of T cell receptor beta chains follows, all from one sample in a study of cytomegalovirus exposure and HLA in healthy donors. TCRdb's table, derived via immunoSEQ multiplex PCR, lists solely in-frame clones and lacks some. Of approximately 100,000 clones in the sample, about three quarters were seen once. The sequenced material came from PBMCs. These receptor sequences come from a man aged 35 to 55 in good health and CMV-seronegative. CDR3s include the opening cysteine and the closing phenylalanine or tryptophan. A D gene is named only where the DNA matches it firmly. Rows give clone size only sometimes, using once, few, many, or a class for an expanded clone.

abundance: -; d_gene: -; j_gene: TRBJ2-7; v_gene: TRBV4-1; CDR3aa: CASSQGPAGYEQYF; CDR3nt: TGCGCCAGCAGCCAAGGCCCAGCGGGCTACGAGCAGTACTTC
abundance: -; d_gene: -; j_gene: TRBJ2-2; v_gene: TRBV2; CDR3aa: CASTEGVVGELFF; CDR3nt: TGTGCCAGCACTGAGGGCGTCGTCGGGGAGCTGTTTTTT
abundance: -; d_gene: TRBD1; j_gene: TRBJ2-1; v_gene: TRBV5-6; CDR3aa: CASSLVWTGGVEQFF; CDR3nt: TGTGCCAGCAGCTTGGTGTGGACAGGGGGGGTTGAGCAGTTCTTC
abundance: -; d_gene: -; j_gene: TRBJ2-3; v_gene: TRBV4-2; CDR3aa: CASSLTSLRTDTQYF; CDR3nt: TGTGCCAGCAGCCTTACTAGTCTCCGCACAGATACGCAGTATTTT
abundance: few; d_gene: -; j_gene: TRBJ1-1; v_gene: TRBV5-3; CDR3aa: CARSLASIVGDEAFF; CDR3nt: TGTGCCAGAAGCTTGGCGTCTATCGTAGGAGATGAAGCTTTCTTT
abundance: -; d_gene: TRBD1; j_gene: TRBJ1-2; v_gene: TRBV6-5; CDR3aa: CASSRDRVNYGYTF; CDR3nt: TGTGCCAGCAGTCGGGACAGGGTTAACTATGGCTACACCTTC
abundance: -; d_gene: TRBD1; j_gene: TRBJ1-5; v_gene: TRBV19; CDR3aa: CASASRGRFSQPQHF; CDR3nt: TGTGCCAGTGCATCCAGGGGGCGGTTTAGTCAGCCCCAGCATTTT
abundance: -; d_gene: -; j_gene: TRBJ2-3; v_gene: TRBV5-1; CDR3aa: CASSFPGTDTQYF; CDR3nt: TGCGCCAGCAGCTTCCCGGGTACAGATACGCAGTATTTT
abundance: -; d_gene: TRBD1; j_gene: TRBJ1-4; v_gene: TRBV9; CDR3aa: CASSVAWDRGREKLFF; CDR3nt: TGTGCCAGCAGCGTAGCTTGGGACAGGGGGCGAGAAAAACTGTTTTTT
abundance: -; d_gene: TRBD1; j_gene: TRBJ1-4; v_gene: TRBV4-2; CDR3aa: CASSLTGTGSNEKLFF; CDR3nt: TGTGCCAGCAGCCTCACCGGGACAGGTTCTAATGAAAAACTGTTTTTT
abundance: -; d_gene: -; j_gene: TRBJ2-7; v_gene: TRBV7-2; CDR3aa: CASSFLYEQYF; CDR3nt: TGTGCCAGCAGCTTTCTCTACGAGCAGTACTTC
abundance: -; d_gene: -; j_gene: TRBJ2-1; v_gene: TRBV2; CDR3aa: CATYSRGSNEQFF; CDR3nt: TGTGCCACCTACAGCAGAGGGAGCAATGAGCAGTTCTTC
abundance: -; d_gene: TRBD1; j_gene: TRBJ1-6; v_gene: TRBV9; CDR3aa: CASSASGTGLMRGSPLHF; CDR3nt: TGTGCCAGCAGCGCTTCCGGGACAGGATTAATGAGGGGATCACCCCTCCACTTT
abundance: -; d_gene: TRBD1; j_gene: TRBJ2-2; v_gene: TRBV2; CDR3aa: CASRADRVGTGELFF; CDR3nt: TGTGCCAGCAGGGCGGACAGGGTGGGCACCGGGGAGCTGTTTTTT
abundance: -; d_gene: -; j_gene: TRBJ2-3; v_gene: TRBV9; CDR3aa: CASSEDRGTQYF; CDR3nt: TGTGCCAGCAGCGAAGATCGGGGTACGCAGTATTTT
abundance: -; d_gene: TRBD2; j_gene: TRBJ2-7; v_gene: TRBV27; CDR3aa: CASSWTSGGPREQYF; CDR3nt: TGTGCCAGCAGTTGGACTAGCGGGGGGCCCCGCGAGCAGTACTTC
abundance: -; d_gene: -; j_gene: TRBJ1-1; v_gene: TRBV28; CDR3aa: CASQGIRNTEAFF; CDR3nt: TGTGCCAGTCAGGGGATCAGGAACACTGAAGCTTTCTTT
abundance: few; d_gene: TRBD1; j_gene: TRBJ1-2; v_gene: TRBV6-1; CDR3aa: CASRERGLNYGYTF; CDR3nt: TGTGCCAGCAGGGAGAGGGGGCTGAACTATGGCTACACCTTC
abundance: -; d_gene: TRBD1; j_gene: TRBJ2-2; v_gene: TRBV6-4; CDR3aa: CASRGDRETGELFF; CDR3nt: TGTGCCAGCAGAGGGGACAGGGAAACCGGGGAGCTGTTTTTT
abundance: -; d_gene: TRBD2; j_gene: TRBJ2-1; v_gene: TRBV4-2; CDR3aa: CASSQSRGGSYNEQFF; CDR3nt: TGTGCCAGCAGCCAATCACGGGGGGGTTCATACAATGAGCAGTTCTTC
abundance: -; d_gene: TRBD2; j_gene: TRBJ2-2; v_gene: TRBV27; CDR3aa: CASSVAGGRTGELFF; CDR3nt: TGTGCCAGCAGCGTAGCGGGGGGGCGAACCGGGGAGCTGTTTTTT
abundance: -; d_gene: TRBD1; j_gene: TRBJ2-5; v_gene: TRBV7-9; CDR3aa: CASSRADGTGGQGTQYF; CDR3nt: TGTGCCAGCAGCCGAGCTGACGGGACAGGGGGTCAAGGGACCCAGTACTTC
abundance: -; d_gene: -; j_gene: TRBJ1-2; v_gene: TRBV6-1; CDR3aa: CASSDRDYYGYTF; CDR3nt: TGTGCCAGCAGTGACAGGGATTACTATGGCTACACCTTC
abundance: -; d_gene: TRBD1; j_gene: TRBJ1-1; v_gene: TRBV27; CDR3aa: CASRTGDSEAFF; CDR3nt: TGTGCCAGCAGGACCGGGGACAGTGAAGCTTTCTTT
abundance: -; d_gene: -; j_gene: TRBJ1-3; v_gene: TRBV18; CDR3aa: CASSRGGQSTGNTIYF; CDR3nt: TGTGCCAGCTCACGTGGAGGCCAGTCCACTGGAAACACCATATATTTT
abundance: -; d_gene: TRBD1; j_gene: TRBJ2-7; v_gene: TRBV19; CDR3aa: CASDTGGHSYEQYF; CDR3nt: TGTGCCAGTGATACAGGGGGACACTCCTACGAGCAGTACTTC
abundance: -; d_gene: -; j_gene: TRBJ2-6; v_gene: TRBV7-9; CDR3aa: CASSTVLGPGNSGANVLTF; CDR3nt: TGTGCCAGCAGCACGGTATTGGGGCCCGGAAACTCTGGGGCCAACGTCCTGACTTTC
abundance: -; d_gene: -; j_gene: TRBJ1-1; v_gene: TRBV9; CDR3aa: CASSVVAGDYTEAFF; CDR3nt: TGTGCCAGCAGCGTAGTCGCAGGGGATTATACTGAAGCTTTCTTT
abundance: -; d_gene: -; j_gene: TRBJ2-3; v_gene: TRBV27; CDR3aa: CASRSPFTDTQYF; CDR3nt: TGTGCCAGCAGGTCCCCCTTCACAGATACGCAGTATTTT
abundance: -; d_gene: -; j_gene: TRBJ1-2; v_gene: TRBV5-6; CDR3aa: CASSLFGGTADPGYTF; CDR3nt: TGTGCCAGCAGCTTGTTCGGGGGGACGGCCGACCCTGGCTACACCTTC
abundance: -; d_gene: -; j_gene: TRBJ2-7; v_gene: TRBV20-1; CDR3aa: CSASEDYEQYF; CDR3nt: TGCAGTGCTAGTGAGGACTACGAGCAGTACTTC
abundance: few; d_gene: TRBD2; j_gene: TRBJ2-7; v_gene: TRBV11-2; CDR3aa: CASSSILAGGYEQYF; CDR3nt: TGTGCCAGCAGCTCCATCCTAGCGGGGGGCTACGAGCAGTACTTC
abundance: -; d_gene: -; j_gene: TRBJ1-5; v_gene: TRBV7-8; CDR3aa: CASSLDRYQPQHF; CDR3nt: TGTGCCAGCAGCTTAGACAGGTATCAGCCCCAGCATTTT
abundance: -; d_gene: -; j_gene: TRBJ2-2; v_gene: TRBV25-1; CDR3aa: CASSDEGDGSGELFF; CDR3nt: TGTGCCAGCAGTGACGAAGGGGATGGTTCCGGGGAGCTGTTTTTT
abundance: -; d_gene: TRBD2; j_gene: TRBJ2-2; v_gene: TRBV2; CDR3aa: CASSSGLPNTGELFF; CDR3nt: TGTGCCAGCAGTTCGGGACTACCGAACACCGGGGAGCTGTTTTTT
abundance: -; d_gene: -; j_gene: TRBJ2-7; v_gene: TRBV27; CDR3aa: CASSLFAGRTYEQYF; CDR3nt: TGTGCCAGCAGTTTATTTGCGGGGAGAACCTACGAGCAGTACTTC
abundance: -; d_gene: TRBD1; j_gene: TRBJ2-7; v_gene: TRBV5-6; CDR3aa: CASSRGTGGDEYF; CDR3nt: TGTGCCAGCAGCCGTGGGACAGGGGGCGATGAATACTTC
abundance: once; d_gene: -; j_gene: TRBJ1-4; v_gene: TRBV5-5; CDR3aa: CASSLWGREKLFF; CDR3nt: TGTGCCAGCAGCCTTTGGGGGCGTGAAAAACTGTTTTTT
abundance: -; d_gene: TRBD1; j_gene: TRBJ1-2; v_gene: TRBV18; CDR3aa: CASSPGQDSYGYTF; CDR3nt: TGTGCCAGCTCACCAGGACAGGACTCTTATGGCTACACCTTC
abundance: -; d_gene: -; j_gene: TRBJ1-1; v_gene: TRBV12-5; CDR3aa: CASGLAGGTEAFF; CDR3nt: TGTGCTAGTGGTTTAGCGGGGGGCACTGAAGCTTTCTTT
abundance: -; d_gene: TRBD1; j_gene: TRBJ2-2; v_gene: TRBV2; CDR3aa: CASRRTGGVGELFF; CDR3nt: TGTGCCAGCAGACGGACAGGGGGCGTGGGGGAGCTGTTTTTT
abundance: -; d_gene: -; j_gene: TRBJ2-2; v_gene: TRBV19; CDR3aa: CASTPRGGSNTGELFF; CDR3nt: TGTGCCAGTACGCCCCGAGGGGGTTCGAACACCGGGGAGCTGTTTTTT
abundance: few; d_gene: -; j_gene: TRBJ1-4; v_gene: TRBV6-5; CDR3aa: CASGRGGAREKLFF; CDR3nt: TGTGCCAGCGGGCGGGGAGGGGCAAGGGAAAAACTGTTTTTT
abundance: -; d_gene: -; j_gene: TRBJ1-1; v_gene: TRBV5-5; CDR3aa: CASSLLVNTEAFF; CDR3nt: TGTGCCAGCAGCTTGCTTGTAAACACTGAAGCTTTCTTT
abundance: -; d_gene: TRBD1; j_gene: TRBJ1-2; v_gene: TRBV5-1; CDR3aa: CASSVDRGGYGYTF; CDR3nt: TGCGCCAGCAGCGTCGACAGGGGAGGCTATGGCTACACCTTC
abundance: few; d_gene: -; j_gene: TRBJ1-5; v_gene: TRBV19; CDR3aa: CASSRLDSNQPQHF; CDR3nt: TGTGCCAGTAGTCGCTTAGATAGCAATCAGCCCCAGCATTTT
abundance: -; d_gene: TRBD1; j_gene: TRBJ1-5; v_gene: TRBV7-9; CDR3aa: CASSATGGQGQPQHF; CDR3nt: TGTGCCAGCAGCGCAACAGGGGGCCAAGGTCAGCCCCAGCATTTT
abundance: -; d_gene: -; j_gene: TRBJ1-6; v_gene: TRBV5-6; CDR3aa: CASSSQGINSPLHF; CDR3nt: TGTGCCAGCAGCTCCCAGGGTATCAATTCACCCCTCCACTTT
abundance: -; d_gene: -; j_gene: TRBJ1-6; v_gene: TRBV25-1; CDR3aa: CASRLDSWGSPLHF; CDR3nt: TGTGCCAGCAGACTGGACAGCTGGGGATCACCCCTCCACTTT
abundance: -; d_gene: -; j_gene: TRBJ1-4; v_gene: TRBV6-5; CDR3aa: CASSYSQATDEKLFF; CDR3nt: TGTGCCAGCAGTTACTCGCAAGCAACTGATGAAAAACTGTTTTTT
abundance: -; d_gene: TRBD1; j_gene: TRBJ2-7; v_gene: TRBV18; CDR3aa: CASSPRTGAYEQYF; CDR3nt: TGTGCCAGCTCACCTAGGACAGGGGCCTACGAGCAGTACTTC
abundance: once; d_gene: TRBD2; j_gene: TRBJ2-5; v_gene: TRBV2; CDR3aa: CASSGASGGAALETQYF; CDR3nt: TGTGCCAGCAGTGGGGCTAGCGGGGGGGCAGCTCTAGAGACCCAGTACTTC
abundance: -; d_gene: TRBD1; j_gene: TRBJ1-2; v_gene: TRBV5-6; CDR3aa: CASSLERTGFYGYTF; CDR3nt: TGTGCCAGCAGCTTGGAGCGGACAGGGTTCTATGGCTACACCTTC
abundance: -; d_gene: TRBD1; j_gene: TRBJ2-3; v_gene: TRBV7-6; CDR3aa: CASSQSQGAGDTQYF; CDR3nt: TGTGCCAGCAGCCAATCCCAGGGGGCAGGAGATACGCAGTATTTT
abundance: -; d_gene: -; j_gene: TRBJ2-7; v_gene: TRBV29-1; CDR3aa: CSVEEATGISSYEQYF; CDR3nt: TGCAGCGTTGAAGAGGCGACGGGTATTAGCTCCTACGAGCAGTACTTC
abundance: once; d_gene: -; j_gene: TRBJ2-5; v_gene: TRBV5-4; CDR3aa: CASSGEDYLQETQYF; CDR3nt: TGTGCCAGCAGCGGTGAGGACTATCTCCAAGAGACCCAGTACTTC
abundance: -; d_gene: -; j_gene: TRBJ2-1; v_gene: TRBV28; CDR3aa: CASSPHNEQFF; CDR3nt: TGTGCCAGCAGCCCTCACAATGAGCAGTTCTTC